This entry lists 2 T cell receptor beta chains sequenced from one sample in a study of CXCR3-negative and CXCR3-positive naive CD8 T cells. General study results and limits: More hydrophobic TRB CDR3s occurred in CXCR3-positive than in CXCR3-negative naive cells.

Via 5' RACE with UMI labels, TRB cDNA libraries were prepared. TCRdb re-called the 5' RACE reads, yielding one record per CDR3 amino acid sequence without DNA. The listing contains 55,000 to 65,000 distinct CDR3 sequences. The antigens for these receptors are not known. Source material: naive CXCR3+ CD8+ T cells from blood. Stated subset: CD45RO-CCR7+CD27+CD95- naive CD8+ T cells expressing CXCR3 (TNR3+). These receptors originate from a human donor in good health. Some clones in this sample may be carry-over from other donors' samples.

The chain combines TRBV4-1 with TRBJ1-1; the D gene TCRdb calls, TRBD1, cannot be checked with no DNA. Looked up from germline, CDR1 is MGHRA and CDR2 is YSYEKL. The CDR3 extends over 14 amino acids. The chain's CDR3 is CASSHSYGAIEAFF.

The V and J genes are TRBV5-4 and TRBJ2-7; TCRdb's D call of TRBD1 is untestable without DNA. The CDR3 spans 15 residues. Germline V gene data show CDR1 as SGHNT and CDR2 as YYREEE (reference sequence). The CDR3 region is CASSVTGTISYEQYF.